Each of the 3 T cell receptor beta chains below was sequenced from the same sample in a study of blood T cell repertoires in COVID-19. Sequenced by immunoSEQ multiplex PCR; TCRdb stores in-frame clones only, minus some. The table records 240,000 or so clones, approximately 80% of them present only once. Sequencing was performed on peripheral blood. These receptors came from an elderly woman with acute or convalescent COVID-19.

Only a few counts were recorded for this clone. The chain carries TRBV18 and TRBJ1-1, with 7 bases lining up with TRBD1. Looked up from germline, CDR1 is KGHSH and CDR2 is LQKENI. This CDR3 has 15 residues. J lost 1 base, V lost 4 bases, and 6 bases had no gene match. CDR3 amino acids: CASSLDRVGNTEAFF. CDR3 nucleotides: TGTGCCAGCTCACTAGACAGGGTGGGGAACACTGAAGCTTTCTTT.

In DNA form, the CDR3 reads TGCGCCAGCAGCCCAGGACGTGCGCGGGGGCTCTACAATGAGCAGTTCTTC. Translated: CASSPGRARGLYNEQFF. This rearrangement joins TRBV4-1 to TRBJ2-1, with a tentative D call TRBD2 (7 bases). CDR1 and CDR2 (germline): MGHRA, YSYEKL. The CDR3 consists of 17 residues. Trimming left V 4 bases short and J 3 bases short, with 19 bases between.

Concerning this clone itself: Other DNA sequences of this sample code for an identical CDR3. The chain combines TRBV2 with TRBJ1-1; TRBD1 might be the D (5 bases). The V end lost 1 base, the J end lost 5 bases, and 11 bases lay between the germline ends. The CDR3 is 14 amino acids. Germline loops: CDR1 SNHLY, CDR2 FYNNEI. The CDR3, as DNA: TGTGCCAGCAGTGAAGGGGGGGTAAGGACTGAAGCTTTCTTT. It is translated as CASSEGGVRTEAFF.